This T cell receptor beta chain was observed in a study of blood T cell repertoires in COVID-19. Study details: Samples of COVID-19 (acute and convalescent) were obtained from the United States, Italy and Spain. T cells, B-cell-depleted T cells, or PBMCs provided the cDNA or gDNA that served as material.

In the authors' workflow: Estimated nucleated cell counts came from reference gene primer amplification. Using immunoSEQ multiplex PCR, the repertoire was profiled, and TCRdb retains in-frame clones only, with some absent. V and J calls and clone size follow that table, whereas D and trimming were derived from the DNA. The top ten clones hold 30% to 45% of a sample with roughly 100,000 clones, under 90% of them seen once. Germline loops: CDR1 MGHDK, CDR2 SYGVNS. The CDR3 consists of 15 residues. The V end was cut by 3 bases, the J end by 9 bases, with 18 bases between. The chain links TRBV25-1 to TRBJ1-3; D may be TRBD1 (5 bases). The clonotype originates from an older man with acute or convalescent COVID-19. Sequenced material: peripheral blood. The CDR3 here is CASSDVRGGGGTIYF. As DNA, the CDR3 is TGTGCCAGCAGTGACGTTAGGGGCGGCGGGGGCACCATATATTTT.